The 19 T cell receptor beta chains in this list originate from one sample, sequenced in a study of graft-versus-host responses after intestinal transplantation. Method: immunoSEQ multiplex PCR; TCRdb's copy keeps in-frame clones and lacks some. Of 25,000 to 30,000 clones in the sample, about 85% were seen once. The sequenced sample was PBMCs, obtained around 61 weeks after intestinal transplantation. The receptors were sampled from a human patient who received an intestinal transplant, so some T cells may come from the graft donor.

This clone was seen only once. The genes are TRBV2 and TRBJ1-2; D is unclear. This CDR3 comprises 12 residues. Looked up from germline, CDR1 is SNHLY and CDR2 is FYNNEI. V was pared by 8 bases and J by 5 bases, with 12 bases between. The CDR3: CASFAPTYGYTF. The CDR3 DNA reads as TGTGCCAGCTTTGCCCCCACGTATGGCTACACCTTC.

This chain uses TRBV11-3 with TRBJ2-1; 9 nucleotides match TRBD2. V shed 3 bases, J shed 0 bases, and the junction held 6 bases outside the gene matches. CDR1 and CDR2 (germline): SGHNT, YENEEA. The CDR3 has 17 residues. The CDR3 coding sequence is TGTGCCAGCAGCTTGACTAGCGGACTAAGCTCCTACAATGAGCAGTTCTTC. This gives the protein CASSLTSGLSSYNEQFF.

The chain combines TRBV27 with TRBJ2-1, with 9 positions matching TRBD2. Germline CDR1 MNHEY, CDR2 SMNVEV (reference sequence). With 5 bases clipped from V and 4 bases from J, the junction kept 12 bases outside the gene matches. The CDR3 loop spans 17 amino acids. The CDR3 sequence is CASSTRSSGGYYNEQFF. The CDR3 DNA follows: TGTGCCAGCAGTACTCGATCAAGCGGGGGGTATTACAATGAGCAGTTCTTC.

The genes are TRBV5-6 and TRBJ1-2; tentatively, D is TRBD1 (5 bases). The CDR3 contains 14 residues. Germline V gene data show CDR1 as SGHDT and CDR2 as YYEEEE. V was pared by 4 bases and J by 2 bases, with 12 bases between. The CDR3 sequence is CASSLRDVNYGYTF. CDR3 nucleotides: TGTGCCAGCAGCCTCCGGGACGTAAACTATGGCTACACCTTC. Drawing the rest from reference TRBV5-6 and TRBJ1-2, the complete variable domain is DAGVTQSPTHLIKTRGQQVTLRCSPKSGHDTVSWYQQALGQGPQFIFQYYEEEERQRGNFPDRFSGHQFPNYSSELNVNALLLGDSALYLCASSLRDVNYGYTFGSGTRLTVV.

This clone was seen a single time. This chain joins TRBV6-1 and TRBJ2-7; 8 nucleotides line up with TRBD1. With 5 bases clipped from V and 4 bases from J, the junction kept 10 bases outside the gene matches. CDR1 and CDR2 (germline): MNHNS, SASEGT. This CDR3 comprises 15 residues. CDR3 coding DNA: TGTGCCAGCAGTTTGAACAGGGGGGCCCCTTACGAGCAGTACTTC. It specifies CASSLNRGAPYEQYF.

This clone occurred a few times. J is TRBJ2-2 and V is TRBV7-6, with TRBD2 matching over 12 bases. Germline loops: CDR1 SGHVS, CDR2 FNYEAQ. The V segment lost 4 bases and the J segment 7 bases; nucleotides outside the gene matches: 10. This CDR3 has 17 amino acids. In DNA form, the CDR3 reads TGTGCCAGCAGCTCCGAGTCTAGCGGGGGGGCTATCGGGGAGCTGTTTTTT. Its translation is CASSSESSGGAIGELFF.

The chain couples TRBV2 to TRBJ2-1, with D perhaps TRBD1 (5 bases). CDR1 and CDR2 (germline): SNHLY, FYNNEI. CDR3 size: 14 residues. V lost 5 bases and J 7 bases, leaving 15 bases between the germline ends. The CDR3 sequence: CASSSKGKTNEQFF. The DNA of the CDR3 is TGTGCCAGCAGTAGTAAGGGGAAGACTAATGAGCAGTTCTTC.

This chain joins TRBV4-1 and TRBJ2-3, with 9 positions matching TRBD1. Germline V lookup: CDR1 MGHRA, CDR2 YSYEKL. With V trimmed by 3 bases and J by 1 base, 2 bases remained unmatched. The CDR3 is 15 residues long. CDR3 loop: CASSQTGGGTDTQYF. Written as DNA, the CDR3 is TGCGCCAGCAGCCAGACAGGGGGGGGCACAGATACGCAGTATTTT.

This chain connects TRBV27 to TRBJ2-3, with a weak D call TRBD1 (5 bases). The CDR3 has 13 residues. CDR1 and CDR2 (germline): MNHEY, SMNVEV (reference sequence). Trimming cost V 8 bases and J 3 bases, with 12 bases left between them. CDR3 amino acids: CASGRRGTDTQYF. The CDR3 DNA is TGTGCCAGCGGAAGAAGGGGAACAGATACGCAGTATTTT.

The gene calls are TRBV6-5 and TRBJ2-7; D possibly matches TRBD1 or TRBD2 (5 bases each). Between the trimmed V and J ends, which lost 0 bases and 7 bases, there was a span of 10 bases. There are 13 residues in the CDR3. Germline CDR1 and CDR2: MNHEY and SVGAGI. CDR3 bases: TGTGCCAGCAGTTACTCGAGGGGCCTTGAGCAGTACTTC. Its translation: CASSYSRGLEQYF.

The chain joins TRBV7-2 to TRBJ1-6; D is possibly TRBD1 (5 bases). The germline V gene encodes CDR1 SGHTA and CDR2 FQGNSA. The CDR3 length is 16 residues. V dropped 0 bases and J dropped 1 base, with 7 bases sitting between them. CDR3 residues: CASSLAGGSYNSPLHF. The CDR3 DNA is TGTGCCAGCAGCTTAGCCGGGGGTTCCTATAATTCACCCCTCCACTTT. Combining the CDR3 with reference TRBV7-2 and TRBJ1-6 gives the whole variable domain GAGVSQSPSNKVTEKGKDVELRCDPISGHTALYWYRQSLGQGLEFLIYFQGNSAPDKSGLPSDRFSAERTGGSVSTLTIQRTQQEDSAVYLCASSLAGGSYNSPLHFGNGTRLTVT.

On this clone itself: Its ends do not fully match the called genes, so a read error is possible. The chain joins TRBV7-3 to TRBJ2-3, with D perhaps TRBD1 (6 bases). Germline V gene sequence: CDR1 SGHTA, CDR2 FQGTGA. The CDR3 runs to 14 residues. The CDR3 DNA sequence: TGTGCCAGCAGCCTAACAGGGATAGCAGATACGCAGTATTTT. This gives the protein CASSLTGIADTQYF.

A few counts support this clone. The chain recombines TRBV5-6 with TRBJ2-1; D is undetermined. Germline lookup yields CDR1 SGHDT and CDR2 YYEEEE. This CDR3 has 11 amino acids. The V gene lost 4 bases and the J gene lost 7 bases, with 6 bases spanning the gap. This chain's CDR3 is CASSGPNEQFF. For the CDR3, the DNA is TGTGCCAGCAGCGGGCCGAATGAGCAGTTCTTC. Together with reference TRBV5-6 and TRBJ2-1, the CDR3 gives the full variable domain: DAGVTQSPTHLIKTRGQQVTLRCSPKSGHDTVSWYQQALGQGPQFIFQYYEEEERQRGNFPDRFSGHQFPNYSSELNVNALLLGDSALYLCASSGPNEQFFGPGTRLTVL.

The J gene is TRBJ1-1, the V gene TRBV6-1; unclear D gene. The CDR3 contains 14 residues. V shed 1 base and J shed 1 base, with 7 bases lying between them. Germline CDR1 is MNHNS and CDR2 is SASEGT. In DNA, the CDR3 is TGTGCCAGCAGTGAAGTTGGCCAGAACACTGAAGCTTTCTTT. Translation gives CASSEVGQNTEAFF.

The V and J genes are TRBV25-1 and TRBJ1-1; D is ambiguous. Germline V gene data show CDR1 as MGHDK and CDR2 as SYGVNS. The CDR3 extends over 14 amino acids. The germline V and J ends were trimmed by 3 bases and 1 base, with 9 bases remaining between them. CDR3 loop: CASSDYLRNTEAFF. CDR3 in DNA: TGTGCCAGCAGTGACTACCTCAGGAACACTGAAGCTTTCTTT.

The chain carries TRBV6-6 and TRBJ1-3; no definite D call. The V and J ends lost 0 bases and 3 bases respectively, with 9 bases between them. The CDR3 loop spans 15 amino acids. The germline V gene encodes CDR1 MNHNY and CDR2 SVGAGI (reference sequence). Written as DNA, the CDR3 is TGTGCCAGCAGTTACTCGGCAGTGAGTGGAAACACCATATATTTT. This codes for CASSYSAVSGNTIYF.

The chain employs TRBV6-5 and TRBJ1-2, with no clear D. This CDR3 has 13 residues. Germline loops: CDR1 MNHEY, CDR2 SVGAGI. V was pared by 0 bases and J by 4 bases, with 6 bases between. This CDR3 reads CASSYSGIYGYTF. CDR3 sequence (DNA): TGTGCCAGCAGTTACTCAGGGATCTATGGCTACACCTTC.

The chain carries TRBV27 and TRBJ1-1, with D maybe TRBD1 (5 bases). CDR1 is MNHEY and CDR2 is SMNVEV in the germline V gene (reference sequence). This CDR3 has 14 amino acids. V was cut by 5 bases and J by 1 base, with 11 bases left in between. The CDR3 reads CASSTRGGNTEAFF. In nucleotides, the CDR3 is TGTGCCAGCAGTACCCGCGGGGGGAACACTGAAGCTTTCTTT.

This chain joins TRBV6-5 and TRBJ1-5; 10 nucleotides agree with TRBD1. The CDR3 runs 15 residues. Germline lookup yields CDR1 MNHEY and CDR2 SVGAGI. V trimming: 6 bases; J trimming: 5 bases; junction bases outside the gene matches: 7. The CDR3 nucleotides read TGTGCCAGCAGACAAACCGGGACAGGGGATCAGCCCCAGCATTTT. Its protein is CASRQTGTGDQPQHF.